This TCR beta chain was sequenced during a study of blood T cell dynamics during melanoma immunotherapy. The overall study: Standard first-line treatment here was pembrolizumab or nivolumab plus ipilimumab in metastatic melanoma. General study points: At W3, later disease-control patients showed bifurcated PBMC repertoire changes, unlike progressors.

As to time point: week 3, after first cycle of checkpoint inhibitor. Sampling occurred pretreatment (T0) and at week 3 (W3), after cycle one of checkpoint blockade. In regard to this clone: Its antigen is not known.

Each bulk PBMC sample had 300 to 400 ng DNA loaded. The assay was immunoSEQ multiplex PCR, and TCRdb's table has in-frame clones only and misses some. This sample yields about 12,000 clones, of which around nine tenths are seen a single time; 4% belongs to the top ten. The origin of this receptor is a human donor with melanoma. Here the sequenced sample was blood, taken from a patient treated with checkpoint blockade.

CDR3 sequence reads: CASSNGTGAIEKLFF. In DNA, the CDR3 is TGTGCCAGCAGTAATGGGACAGGGGCAATTGAAAAACTGTTTTTT. The chain uses TRBV27 and TRBJ1-4; 10 nucleotides agree with TRBD1. V dropped 5 bases and J dropped 7; count of bases not matched to a gene: 7. Germline V CDR1 and CDR2: MNHEY, SMNVEV (reference sequence). There are 15 residues in the CDR3.